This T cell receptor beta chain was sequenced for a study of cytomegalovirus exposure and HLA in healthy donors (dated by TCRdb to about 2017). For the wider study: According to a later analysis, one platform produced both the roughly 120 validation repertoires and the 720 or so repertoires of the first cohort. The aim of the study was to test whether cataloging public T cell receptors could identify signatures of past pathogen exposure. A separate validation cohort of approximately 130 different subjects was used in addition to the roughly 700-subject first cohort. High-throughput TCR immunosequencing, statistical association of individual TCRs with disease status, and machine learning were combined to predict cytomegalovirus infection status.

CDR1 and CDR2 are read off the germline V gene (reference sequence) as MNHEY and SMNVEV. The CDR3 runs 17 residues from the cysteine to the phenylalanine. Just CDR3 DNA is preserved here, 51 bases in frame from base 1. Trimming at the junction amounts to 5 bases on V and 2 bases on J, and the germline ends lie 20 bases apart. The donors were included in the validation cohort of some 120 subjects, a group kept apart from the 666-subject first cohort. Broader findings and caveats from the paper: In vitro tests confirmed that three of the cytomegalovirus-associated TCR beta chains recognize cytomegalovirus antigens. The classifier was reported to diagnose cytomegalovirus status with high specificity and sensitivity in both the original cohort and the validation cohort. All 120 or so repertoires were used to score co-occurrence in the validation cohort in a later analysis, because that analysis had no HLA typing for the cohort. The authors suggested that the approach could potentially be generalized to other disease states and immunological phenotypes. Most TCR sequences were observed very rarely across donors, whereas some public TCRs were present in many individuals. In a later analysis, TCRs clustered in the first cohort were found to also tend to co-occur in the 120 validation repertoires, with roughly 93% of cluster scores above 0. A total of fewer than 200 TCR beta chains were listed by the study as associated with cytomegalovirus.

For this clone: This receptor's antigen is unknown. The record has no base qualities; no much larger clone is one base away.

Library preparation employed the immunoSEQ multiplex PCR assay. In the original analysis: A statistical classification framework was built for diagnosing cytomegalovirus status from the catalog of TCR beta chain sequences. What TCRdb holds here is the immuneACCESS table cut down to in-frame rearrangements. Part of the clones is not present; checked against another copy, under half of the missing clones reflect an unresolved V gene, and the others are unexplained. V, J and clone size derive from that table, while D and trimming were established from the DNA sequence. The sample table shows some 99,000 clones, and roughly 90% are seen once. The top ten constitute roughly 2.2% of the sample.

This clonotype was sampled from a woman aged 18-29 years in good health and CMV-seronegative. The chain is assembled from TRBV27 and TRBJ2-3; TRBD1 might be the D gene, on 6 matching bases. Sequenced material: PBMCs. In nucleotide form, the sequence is TGTGCCAGCAGTCCGACGCACCGGGACACGAACACAGATACGCAGTATTTT. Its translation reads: CASSPTHRDTNTDTQYF.